Below, 27 T cell receptor beta chains from the same sample are listed, as sequenced in a study of Ad26.COV2.S vaccination and SARS-CoV-2 variants. The treatment was: some 20 received Ad26.COV2.S at low or high dose, single or two shots; 5 received placebo; per-sample allocation not given. Samples analyzed were those drawn on day 63 after the first vaccine or placebo injection. TCRdb's table, derived via immunoSEQ multiplex PCR, lists solely in-frame clones and lacks some. The table includes over 400,000 clones, nearly 90% detected once. Sequences were derived from peripheral blood, sampled in a trial of Ad26.COV2.S vaccine versus placebo. These receptor sequences come from a person aged 18-60 years who received the Ad26.COV2.S COVID-19 vaccine or a placebo.

The V and J genes are TRBV3-1 (or the pseudogene TRBV3-2) and TRBJ1-3; D gene unclear. Germline CDR1 and CDR2: LGHDT and YNNKEL (reference sequence). Trimming shortened V by 4 bases and J by 3 bases, and 7 bases separated the two germline ends. The CDR3 covers 13 residues. The CDR3 sequence is CASSPSIGNTIYF. The CDR3 bases are TGTGCCAGCAGCCCTTCCATTGGAAACACCATATATTTT.

This clone occurred a few times. This sequence joins TRBV4-3 and TRBJ2-2; D is tentatively TRBD1 or TRBD2 (6 bases each). V shed 0 bases and J shed 3 bases, with 11 bases lying between them. Per germline, CDR1 LGHNA and CDR2 YSLEER. CDR3 length: 16 residues. This chain's CDR3 is CASSQDPGADTGELFF. The CDR3 DNA reads TGCGCCAGCAGCCAAGATCCGGGGGCCGACACCGGGGAGCTGTTTTTT.

The chain uses TRBV9 and TRBJ2-7; 7 bases agree with TRBD2. V trimming: 4 bases; J trimming: 7 bases; junction bases outside the gene matches: 11. This CDR3 has 14 amino acids. Per germline, CDR1 SGDLS and CDR2 YYNGEE. The chain's CDR3 is CASSTTAGPGEQYF. The DNA for the CDR3 is TGTGCCAGCAGCACAACAGCGGGACCGGGAGAGCAGTACTTC.

The V and J genes are TRBV11-3 and TRBJ1-1, with D unclear. Trimming removed 2 bases from V and 8 bases from J, with 6 bases in between. CDR1 SGHNT and CDR2 YENEEA come from the germline V gene. This CDR3 spans 11 amino acids. CDR3 DNA sequence: TGTGCCAGCAGCTTAACGCGCGAAGCTTTCTTT. Its translation is CASSLTREAFF.

The gene calls are TRBV6-2 or TRBV6-3 and TRBJ2-3; 9 positions agree with TRBD2. The CDR3 has 17 amino acids. V gave up 0 bases and J gave up 3 bases; unmatched junction bases: 7. Germline V lookup: CDR1 MNHEY, CDR2 SVGEGT. The CDR3 sequence: CASSYSLAGGRTDTQYF. CDR3 nucleotide sequence: TGTGCCAGCAGTTACTCGCTCGCGGGGGGGAGGACAGATACGCAGTATTTT.

The chain joins TRBV30 to TRBJ2-1; D is unresolved. Germline V gene sequence: CDR1 GTSNPN, CDR2 SVGIG (reference sequence). V was shortened by 1 base and J by 10 bases, with 14 bases between the two germline ends. The CDR3 loop spans 13 amino acids. CDR3: CAWSAITSSEQFF. CDR3 DNA sequence: TGTGCCTGGAGTGCCATTACTTCTTCCGAGCAGTTCTTC.

The genes are TRBV6-5 and TRBJ2-2; 10 bases line up with TRBD2. Per germline, CDR1 MNHEY and CDR2 SVGAGI. After removal of 0 bases from V and 9 bases from J, the junction contained 4 bases not matched to a gene. The CDR3 has 15 amino acids. CDR3 in amino acids: CASSYSGTSERELFF. CDR3 nucleotide sequence: TGTGCCAGCAGTTACTCCGGGACTAGCGAGCGGGAGCTGTTTTTT.

The chain combines TRBV19 with TRBJ1-1; TRBD1 matches 8 bases. Per the germline V gene, CDR1 is LNHDA and CDR2 is SQIVND (reference sequence). After removal of 7 bases from V and 8 bases from J, the junction contained 6 bases not matched to a gene. This CDR3 is 12 amino acids long. The chain's CDR3 is CASTGQGWEAFF. In DNA form, the CDR3 reads TGTGCCAGTACTGGACAGGGCTGGGAAGCTTTCTTT.

Comments on this clone: The junction shows a germline mismatch at one end, possibly a read error. The chain has TRBV7-2 and TRBJ1-2; tentative D call: TRBD1 (6 bases). Germline-derived CDR1 and CDR2 are SGHTA and FQGNSA. The CDR3 consists of 13 residues. The chain's CDR3 is CASGLGPTGSYTF. The CDR3, as DNA: TGTGCCAGCGGCTTGGGCCCCACAGGGAGCTACACCTTC.

The V call is TRBV6-1, the J call TRBJ1-5; D unclear. There are 14 residues in the CDR3. Germline CDR1 is MNHNS and CDR2 is SASEGT. V gave up 2 bases and J gave up 3 bases, with 8 bases separating them. The CDR3 nucleotides are TGTGCCAGCAGTGAATCCGCAGACAATCAGCCCCAGCATTTT. Protein: CASSESADNQPQHF.

Points on this clone: Other nucleotide sequences in the sample specify the same CDR3. The rearrangement uses TRBV18 and TRBJ2-5, with D perhaps matching TRBD2 (5 bases). Germline V gives CDR1 KGHSH, CDR2 LQKENI. There are 13 residues in the CDR3. Trimming cost V 3 bases and J 5 bases, with 10 bases left between them. For the CDR3, the DNA is TGTGCCAGCTCACCCCCGGGCGGGGAGACCCAGTACTTC. Translated, it gives CASSPPGGETQYF.

As for this clone: The same CDR3 can be traced to other DNA sequences in this sample. The chain employs TRBV9 and TRBJ2-2; no clear D gene. The ends were cut back, 0 bases at V and 1 base at J, with 4 bases in the middle. CDR3 length: 14 amino acids. From germline, CDR1 is SGDLS and CDR2 YYNGEE. CDR3 in DNA: TGTGCCAGCAGCGTAGGTGGGAACACCGGGGAGCTGTTTTTT. It encodes CASSVGGNTGELFF.

This chain joins TRBV6-1 and TRBJ1-5; perhaps TRBD1 as D (5 bases). This CDR3 comprises 18 residues. The V gene's germline CDR1 is MNHNS and CDR2 SASEGT. The ends were cut back, 2 bases at V and 4 bases at J, with 21 bases in the middle. CDR3 sequence reads: CASSEILSGLTFNQPQHF. The CDR3 DNA follows: TGTGCCAGCAGTGAAATTCTGTCGGGGCTGACGTTTAATCAGCCCCAGCATTTT.

The chain combines TRBV12-3 or TRBV12-4 with TRBJ1-5; no clear D. Trimming took 5 bases from V and 7 from J, leaving 12 bases between them. This CDR3 is 13 amino acids long. CDR3 nucleotides: TGTGCCAGCAGTCTTAGCAGAGAACAGCCCCAGCATTTT. Translated: CASSLSREQPQHF.

This chain joins TRBV29-1 and TRBJ2-3, with a possible D match to TRBD2 (5 bases). Trimming removed 1 base at V and 3 bases at J, with 17 bases between. The CDR3 runs to 16 residues. CDR1 is SQVTM, CDR2 ANQGSEA, per germline. CDR3 sequence: CSVEGWPGEGTDTQYF. CDR3 bases: TGCAGCGTTGAAGGCTGGCCAGGCGAGGGAACAGATACGCAGTATTTT.

The gene calls are TRBV5-1 and TRBJ2-1, with D possibly called TRBD1 or TRBD2 (6 bases each). This CDR3 is 13 amino acids long. The ends were cut back, 6 bases at V and 5 bases at J, with 12 bases in the middle. Per the germline V gene, CDR1 is SGHRS and CDR2 is YFSETQ. The CDR3 loop reads CASTRGDNNEQFF. CDR3 coding DNA: TGCGCCAGCACAAGGGGGGATAACAATGAGCAGTTCTTC.

A single count supports this clone. V usage is TRBV5-5 and J usage is TRBJ1-1; no reliable D call. The germline V gene has CDR1 SGHKS and CDR2 YYEKEE (reference sequence). V lost 0 bases, J lost 10 bases, and 13 bases lay in between. The CDR3 is made up of 13 amino acids. In DNA, the CDR3 is TGTGCCAGCAGCTTGGACCCTGGGTTGACAGCTTTCTTT. Protein sequence: CASSLDPGLTAFF.

This clone was seen only once. Additional DNA sequences in this sample encode the identical CDR3. This chain uses TRBV28 with TRBJ1-2; TRBD1 aligns across 7 bases. The CDR3 totals 15 residues. After removal of 4 bases from V and 2 bases from J, the junction contained 7 bases not matched to a gene. Germline CDR1 reads MDHEN; CDR2 reads SYDVKM. The CDR3 region has the DNA TGTGCCAGCAGTTCCCCAGGGGGGGCCAACTATGGCTACACCTTC. Its protein product is CASSSPGGANYGYTF.

This clone appeared once. The rearrangement uses TRBV13 and TRBJ1-4, with 8 bases that match TRBD1. The CDR3 has 16 amino acids. From germline, CDR1 is PRHDT and CDR2 FYEKMQ (reference sequence). V was clipped by 5 bases and J by 4 bases; unmatched bases: 9. The CDR3 nucleotides read TGTGCCAGCAGCCACGCTGGAACAGGGGGTAATGAAAAACTGTTTTTT. Its translation is CASSHAGTGGNEKLFF. Looking up the rest from reference TRBV13 and TRBJ1-4 gives the full variable domain: AAGVIQSPRHLIKEKRETATLKCYPIPRHDTVYWYQQGPGQDPQFLISFYEKMQSDKGSIPDRFSAQQFSDYHSELNMSSLELGDSALYFCASSHAGTGGNEKLFFGSGTQLSVL.

The rearrangement uses TRBV15 and TRBJ2-1; D is perhaps TRBD2 (6 bases). Per the germline V gene, CDR1 is LNHNV and CDR2 is YYDKDF (reference sequence). V was shortened by 1 base and J by 0 bases, with 13 bases between the two germline ends. The CDR3 loop spans 17 amino acids. CDR3 sequence: CATSRAPPSASYNEQFF. As DNA, the CDR3 is TGTGCCACCAGCAGAGCACCCCCTAGCGCCTCCTACAATGAGCAGTTCTTC.

This chain joins TRBV7-8 and TRBJ2-3; D remains ambiguous. The CDR3 has 12 amino acids. Trimming pared 1 base from V and 6 bases from J, leaving 5 bases between. Germline values: CDR1 SGHVS, CDR2 FQNEAQ. The CDR3 region has the DNA TGTGCCAGCAGCTTAGTGAGTGATACGCAGTATTTT. Translation: CASSLVSDTQYF.

There are a few counts of this clone. The V call is TRBV5-1, the J call TRBJ2-7; tentatively, D is TRBD1 or TRBD2 (5 bases each). Germline loops: CDR1 SGHRS, CDR2 YFSETQ. Deletions cut 0 bases from V and 3 bases from J, with 10 bases between. The CDR3 runs 14 residues. Here the CDR3 DNA reads TGCGCCAGCAGCTTGGGTGGTGGGGGCTACGAGCAGTACGTC. Protein sequence: CASSLGGGGYEQYV.

This chain links TRBV3-1 (or the pseudogene TRBV3-2) with TRBJ1-5, with a weak D call TRBD1 (5 bases). The length of the CDR3 is 14 residues. CDR1 is LGHDT, CDR2 YNNKEL, per germline (reference sequence). V lost 3 bases and J lost 6, with 12 bases in between. The CDR3 sequence: CASSQVGDGQPQHF. In DNA form, the CDR3 reads TGTGCCAGCAGCCAGGTTGGGGACGGTCAGCCCCAGCATTTT.

The J gene is TRBJ1-1, the V gene TRBV11-1, with D unclear. This CDR3 has 13 residues. V gave up 1 base and J gave up 5 bases, with 8 bases separating them. Germline assignment: CDR1 SGHAT and CDR2 FQDESV (reference sequence). For the CDR3, the DNA is TGTGCCAGCAGCTTAGAACTCAGGACTGAAGCTTTCTTT. Its translation: CASSLELRTEAFF.

V gene TRBV6-5 combines with J gene TRBJ1-2; D uncertain. The CDR3 length is 13 residues. Per germline, CDR1 MNHEY and CDR2 SVGAGI. The germline V and J ends were trimmed by 2 bases and 8 bases, with 12 bases remaining between them. CDR3 protein: CASSYTAAGGYTF. As DNA, the CDR3 is TGTGCCAGCAGTTACACGGCGGCGGGGGGCTACACCTTC.

The chain couples TRBV4-3 to TRBJ2-1; 14 bases map to TRBD2. CDR3 size: 18 residues. CDR1 and CDR2 (germline): LGHNA, YSLEER. J was trimmed by 9 bases and V by 0 bases; bases with no gene match: 10. The CDR3 DNA follows: TGCGCCAGCAGCCAAGATGCCCGGGGACTAGCGGGAGAGGGTGAGCAGTTCTTC. Translated: CASSQDARGLAGEGEQFF.

The rearrangement uses TRBV7-9 and TRBJ1-1, with 9 bases fitting TRBD1. There are 17 residues in the CDR3. Germline V gene lookup returns CDR1 SEHNR and CDR2 FQNEAQ (reference sequence). V dropped 4 bases and J dropped 3; count of bases not matched to a gene: 12. In DNA form, the CDR3 reads TGTGCCAGCAGCTCGAACAGGGGGCTGGGACTGTACACTGAAGCTTTCTTT. Translated: CASSSNRGLGLYTEAFF.